These 6 T cell receptor beta chains were sequenced from one sample in a study of blood T cell repertoires in COVID-19. Method: immunoSEQ multiplex PCR; TCRdb's copy keeps in-frame clones and lacks some. The sample lists about 160,000 clones; about 86% were seen once. Sample: peripheral blood. Receptors originate from a woman older than 75 with acute or convalescent COVID-19.

V and J are TRBV4-1 and TRBJ2-3; 13 nucleotides match TRBD2. Germline V gene data show CDR1 as MGHRA and CDR2 as YSYEKL. CDR3 length equals 16 residues. With 1 base clipped from V and 5 bases from J, the junction kept 3 bases outside the gene matches. CDR3 DNA sequence: TGCGCCAGCAGCCAAGTAGGACTAGCGGGGGTAGATACGCAGTATTTT. It codes for CASSQVGLAGVDTQYF.

In regard to this clone: The sample holds other DNA sequences that translate to the same CDR3. The chain recombines TRBV18 with TRBJ1-4; TRBD1 agrees at 7 bases. J lost 4 bases, V lost 2 bases, and 1 base had no gene match. This CDR3 spans 14 amino acids. Germline V gives CDR1 KGHSH, CDR2 LQKENI. CDR3 in amino acids: CASSPRDSNEKLFF. The DNA for the CDR3 is TGTGCCAGCTCACCAAGGGACAGTAATGAAAAACTGTTTTTT. Drawing the rest from reference TRBV18 and TRBJ1-4, the complete variable domain is NAGVMQNPRHLVRRRGQEARLRCSPMKGHSHVYWYRQLPEEGLKFMVYLQKENIIDESGMPKERFSAEFPKEGPSILRIQQVVRGDSAAYFCASSPRDSNEKLFFGSGTQLSVL.

This clone was detected only once. The chain links TRBV3-1 (or the pseudogene TRBV3-2) to TRBJ1-4, with D possibly being TRBD1 (5 bases). CDR1 is LGHDT and CDR2 is YNNKEL in the germline V gene (reference sequence). The CDR3 consists of 15 residues. V gave up 4 bases and J gave up 4 bases, with 13 bases separating them. The CDR3 reads CASSPRQTINEKLFF. For the CDR3, the DNA is TGTGCCAGCAGCCCAAGACAGACAATTAATGAAAAACTGTTTTTT.

This chain links TRBV9 with TRBJ1-3; D not certain. The V gene's germline CDR1 is SGDLS and CDR2 YYNGEE. The CDR3 is 14 amino acids. Trimming pared 0 bases from V and 9 bases from J, leaving 13 bases between. The chain's CDR3 is CASSVDFPPGTIYF. The CDR3 DNA is TGTGCCAGCAGCGTAGATTTCCCGCCGGGCACCATATATTTT.

This clone was counted only a few times. The V gene is TRBV28, the J gene TRBJ1-2, with D perhaps TRBD1 (5 bases). V was trimmed by 5 bases and J by 4 bases, leaving 17 bases between them. This CDR3 has 15 amino acids. CDR1 MDHEN and CDR2 SYDVKM come from the germline V gene. The CDR3 sequence is CASSPPDGRGYGYTF. The CDR3 region has the DNA TGTGCCAGCAGTCCCCCCGATGGGAGGGGCTATGGCTACACCTTC.

This clone is a singleton in its sample. This chain joins TRBV10-3 and TRBJ2-5; the D is unclear. V dropped 3 bases and J dropped 11 bases, with 13 bases sitting between them. There are 12 residues in the CDR3. The V gene's germline CDR1 is ENHRY and CDR2 SYGVKD. CDR3 loop: CAISDSSSSQYF. The CDR3 coding sequence is TGTGCCATCAGTGATTCTTCTTCCTCTCAGTACTTC.